This T cell receptor (beta chain) was found in a study of cytomegalovirus exposure and HLA in healthy donors. This clone was observed a handful of times. The antigen is not known. From germline, CDR1 is SGHTA and CDR2 FQGNSA. CDR3 length: 16 residues. V lost 1 base and J lost 7, with 17 bases in between. Amplification used 60 Vbeta primers and 13 Jbeta primers. The repertoire was sequenced with immunoSEQ multiplex PCR; TCRdb's copy has only in-frame clones and lacks some. This table has under 150,000 clones, 9.4% appearing once. Regarding the study as a whole: There was a cluster of highly shared sequence variants that was likely a sequencing artifact. Reported performance of the classifier showed diagnosis of cytomegalovirus status with high specificity and sensitivity.

The source is a male donor in good health and CMV-seronegative. V gene TRBV7-2 combines with J gene TRBJ2-1; the D gene is possibly TRBD2 (6 bases). The sample consisted of PBMCs. The CDR3 is CASSLVGGLVKNEQFF. In DNA, the CDR3 is TGTGCCAGCAGCTTAGTGGGAGGCCTAGTCAAGAATGAGCAGTTCTTC.